The sequence of this T cell receptor beta chain was determined in a study of cytomegalovirus exposure and HLA in healthy donors (dated by TCRdb to about 2017). Context from the whole study: According to an earlier analysis of a few hundred of the donors, about 179 million T cells yielded over 100 million unique TCR beta sequences and less than 300 Gb of sequence data. Roughly 300 gigabases of sequencing data and 80 million or so unique TCR sequences were included in an early release covering around 600 HLA-typed donors. The genetic ancestry cluster associated with self-reported Caucasian donors included 80% to 90% of the roughly 380 genotyped donors. The study aimed to test whether cataloging public T cell receptors could reveal signatures of past pathogen exposure. The study profiled the T cell repertoires of under 700 subjects by immunosequencing and related them to cytomegalovirus serostatus. Along with the approximately 700-subject first cohort, a separate validation cohort of 120 different subjects was used. High-throughput TCR immunosequencing, statistical association of individual TCRs with disease status, and machine learning were combined to predict cytomegalovirus infection status. A later analysis re-examined previously published TCR beta repertoires from more than 650 donors and added high-resolution HLA genotyping to investigate patterns of TCR occurrence. The later analysis used no new phenotypic data to find candidate immune exposures, relying instead on TCR beta sequences and their occurrence across donors. An earlier analysis of approximately 630 of the donors applied high-throughput TCR beta sequencing to assess whether each TCR beta V gene segment acted as functional or pseudogenic. Donor age, sex, ethnicity and CMV serostatus were compiled alongside the repertoire data. A later genetic analysis took genome-wide SNP genotypes for about 65% of the 666 donors and used that subset as a discovery cohort. Every repertoire in the discovery cohort had been generated on one and the same sequencing platform. HLA typing included class I and class II loci at four-digit resolution. Typing coverage differed by locus: A, B, C, DRB1 and DQB1 were typed in roughly 620-630 donors, DQA1 in about 560, DPA1 in 606, and DPB1 in 400 to 480. About five DR-DQ haplotypes were treated as single units for association and clustering because of strong linkage in the cohort. Among about 400 genotyped donors of the cohort, an average of about 220,000 unique TCR beta nucleotide sequences was sequenced per donor, of which 15% to 20% were non-productive.

The protocol used for the library was the immunoSEQ multiplex PCR assay. For the multiplex PCR, a mixture combining 60 forward primers for TCR Vbeta segments and 13 reverse primers for TCR Jbeta segments was used. A multiplex PCR assay on genomic DNA amplified the CDR3 region of rearranged TCR beta genes. On the Illumina HiSeq System, the amplified TCR beta libraries were sequenced as 87-base-pair reads. Under the source paper's analysis protocol: Across the 600 to 700 repertoires, a later analysis counted about 81 million unique TCR beta chains, 9.5 million to 13 million of which were shared by at least two donors. To remove PCR and sequencing errors, raw reads were error-corrected and collapsed into unique sequences using a nearest-neighbor algorithm that merged closely related sequences. To assign V, D and J gene segments, CDR3 sequences were aligned to IMGT reference sequences. For a sequence to be retained, at least a six-nucleotide match to both a V gene segment and a J gene segment was required. A rearrangement counted as productive if the CDR3 had no stop codons and remained in frame with V and J, and every other rearrangement counted as non-productive. CDR3 was defined by IMGT convention, running from the second conserved V-encoded cysteine to the conserved J-encoded phenylalanine. In an earlier analysis of more than 550 of the donors, sequences lacking an unambiguous match to a single V gene segment were excluded. In an earlier analysis of 587 of the donors, a V segment was called functional when productive rearrangements were above 56.7%, and segregating when the standard deviation between donors exceeded 5%. A statistical classification framework was built to diagnose cytomegalovirus status from the catalog of TCR beta chain sequences. V and J gene assignment, in a later analysis, came from comparing TCR nucleotide sequences with IMGT/GENE-DB human TR gene sequences. The TCRdist pipeline was used in a later analysis to assign CDR3 sequences and most-parsimonious VDJ recombination scenarios. In a later analysis, every TCR beta chain was defined by the combination of its CDR3 amino acid sequence and its V-gene family, and reads without a unique V-gene family were dropped. To address suspected cross-contamination and a sequencing artifact, a later analysis removed 592 highly shared, low-generation-probability nucleotide sequences. In a later analysis, a clonal expansion index was calculated for each public chain from normalized within-repertoire ranks of inferred template counts. In a later analysis, generation probabilities were computed using a VDJ recombination model fitted to out-of-frame rearrangements, and the results were checked against IGoR. In a later analysis, hypergeometric tests were used to score TCR-TCR, TCR-HLA and TCR-CMV co-occurrence, with a repertoire-size bias correction applied to TCR pairs. False discovery rates were estimated in a later analysis by permuting HLA or CMV assignments 20 times. In a later analysis, co-occurring TCRs were grouped using DBSCAN, and TCRdist sequence similarity was added for clustering within HLA-allele-positive subsets. Co-occurrence clustering excluded repertoires with fewer than 30,000 or more than 120,000 public chains, plus five with anomalous nucleotide sharing. TCRdb stores this immuneACCESS table with in-frame sequences only. Part of the clones is absent; in the studies checked, under half of the shortfall reflects unresolved V genes, and no reason is known for the rest. Clone size and V and J calls were adopted from that table, with D and trimming inferred from the DNA. The sample has approximately 120,000 clones on record, around 84% of them singletons. Together, the top ten hold about 1.7% of the sample.

CDR1 SEHNR and CDR2 FQNEAQ are derived from the germline V gene (reference sequence). The CDR3 measures 12 amino acids from cysteine to phenylalanine. The kept DNA is CDR3 alone, 36 bases in frame from the first base. The cohort comprised under 700 healthy bone marrow donors. At the time of sampling, all cohort members were nominally healthy, though unrecorded immune exposures were likely present. The donor tested CMV seronegative, placing the donor among the 350 to 400 seronegative members of the cohort. A peripheral blood sample was provided by each donor, and peripheral blood mononuclear cells were used for TCR beta sequencing. The Qiagen DNeasy Blood Extraction Kit was used to extract genomic DNA from the blood cell samples. Comment on this clone: The antigen this receptor binds is unknown. An end of the junction differs from the germline gene, which may be a read error.

The full study reports these points: At a false discovery rate of 0.05, a later analysis linked approximately 18,000 TCR beta sequences to specific HLA alleles. When HLA alleles, especially DR and DQ, strongly co-occurred, TCR associations were difficult to assign to individual alleles. CMV serostatus was the only immune exposure information available for the cohort. A later analysis found that TCR association rates varied across HLA loci, with DRB1 alleles showing the most associated TCRs and HLA-C alleles the fewest. Most TCR sequences were seen in very few donors, while some public TCRs were found in many individuals. Correlated functional status among segregating V segments might reflect linkage disequilibrium, but an unknown experimental factor could not be ruled out. A further reported finding was that TCR beta sequences accurately predicted the HLA-A and HLA-B alleles for most subjects in the first cohort. Because HLA typing was unavailable for some donors at each locus, only the typed subset was used in association tests. In an earlier analysis of fewer than 700 of the donors, most TCR beta V segments appeared in productive rearrangements about 87% or about 30% of the time, broadly matching IMGT annotations. Several of the top co-occurrence clusters appeared to be linked to parvovirus B19, influenza, CMV and Epstein-Barr virus, according to a later analysis. Compared with the 666-donor mean, donors in an Asian-associated ancestry cluster had fewer N-insertions in productive TCRs, according to a later genetic analysis. The study gave a list of 150 to 200 TCR beta chains associated with cytomegalovirus. In a later analysis, HLA-associated TCR beta chains were found to be more clonally expanded and to have lower generation probabilities than equally common non-associated chains. Because counts were too low, roughly 16 rarely observed V segments, including chromosome 9 orphons, were excluded from the earlier analysis of some 540 of the donors. The authors suggested that the approach could potentially be extended to other disease states and immunological phenotypes. In both the original and validation cohorts, the classifier was reported to diagnose cytomegalovirus status with high specificity and sensitivity. The cohort was sequenced for TCR beta chains only, and without alpha or paired-chain data the features that could be detected were limited. According to a later analysis, most CMV-associated TCR beta chains appeared to be HLA-restricted, and the HLA associations seemed to be driven largely by CMV exposure. A group of highly shared sequence variants was considered likely to be a technical artifact of the sequencing pipeline. A few of the identified cytomegalovirus-associated TCR beta chains were confirmed in vitro to be specific for cytomegalovirus antigens. An association between a missense DCLRE1C variant and V-gene and J-gene trimming of TCR beta chains was found in a later genetic analysis and replicated in an independent cohort. The presence/absence analyses assumed that sequencing depth was roughly uniform across donors, and that assumption may not be true. Some IMGT-functional V segments, including TRBV6-2 and TRBV6-3, could not be told apart with the 87-base-pair reads, so those segments were excluded.

Source material: PBMCs. The clonotype originates from a man aged 18-30 years in good health and CMV-seronegative. The V and J segments used are TRBV7-9 and TRBJ1-1; TRBD1 is a possible D gene, resting on 6 matching bases. The DNA sequence is as follows: TGTTCCAGCAGCTTAGCAGGGGCTGAAGCTTTCTTT. It codes for CSSSLAGAEAFF.